The clone carrying this T cell receptor (beta chain) showed up many times. The antigen is unknown. This CDR3 is built from 14 residues. Germline V gene lookup returns CDR1 DFQATT and CDR2 SNEGSKA (reference sequence). V lost 2 bases to trimming and J lost 4 bases, with 14 bases between them. These data come from a study of T cells in Graves' hyperthyroidism and ophthalmopathy. General study points: The model made its ophthalmopathy prediction, and onset followed a median approximately 6 months later. Ophthalmopathy was told apart from stable hyperthyroidism by a 13 V-J model.

Each 10 ml fresh peripheral blood draw supplied the PBMCs. RNA transcripts gave rise to amplified TCR beta CDR3 regions. TCR CDR3 regions were first amplified by RT-PCR with HTBI primers. One entry per CDR3 protein results from TCRdb running MiXCR on the multiplex PCR reads. The sample has roughly 240,000 distinct CDR3 sequences; 16% are singletons. This sequence joins TRBV20-1 and TRBJ2-5, with D unresolved. Specimen: blood. The receptor was isolated from a woman between 18 and 29 years old with Graves' ophthalmopathy. Here the CDR3 DNA reads TGCAGTGCTAGAAATGCCCGGGCTGCAGAGACCCAGTACTTC. Translating it yields CSARNARAAETQYF.